One sample yielded the 25 T cell receptor beta chains listed below, sequenced in a study of cytomegalovirus exposure and HLA in healthy donors. 60 Vbeta and 13 Jbeta primers were used in PCR. Profiled with immunoSEQ multiplex PCR; TCRdb holds only in-frame clones, not every one. The sample lists about 190,000 clones, around 87% seen once, with more than 1% in the top ten. The material sequenced was PBMCs. The receptors were sampled from a boy aged 2 to 10 in good health and CMV-seronegative.

The chain employs TRBV9 and TRBJ2-4, with D perhaps matching TRBD1 (5 bases). V lost 0 bases to trimming and J lost 0 bases, with 10 bases between them. This CDR3 spans 16 amino acids. Germline V gene data show CDR1 as SGDLS and CDR2 as YYNGEE. In DNA form, the CDR3 reads TGTGCCAGCAGCGTAGGCAGGGATCTAGCCAAAAACATTCAGTACTTC. Translating it yields CASSVGRDLAKNIQYF. The variable domain in full, with the rest retrieved from reference TRBV9 and TRBJ2-4, is DSGVTQTPKHLITATGQRVTLRCSPRSGDLSVYWYQQSLDQGLQFLIQYYNGEERAKGNILERFSAQQFPDLHSELNLSSLELGDSALYFCASSVGRDLAKNIQYFGAGTRLSVL.

CDR3 region: CASSLDGDTGDTQYF. DNA of the CDR3: TGTGCCAGCAGCTTAGATGGGGACACCGGAGATACGCAGTATTTT. The rearrangement uses TRBV7-9 and TRBJ2-3, with D perhaps matching TRBD1 (6 bases). CDR1 and CDR2 from the germline V gene are SEHNR and FQNEAQ (reference sequence). The CDR3 length is 15 residues. V lost 1 base and J lost 5, with 13 bases in between.

This clone was found a few times. The rearrangement joins TRBV6-1 to TRBJ2-5; maybe TRBD1 (5 bases). The CDR3 is 13 amino acids. The V and J ends lost 7 bases and 2 bases respectively, with 11 bases between them. CDR1 is MNHNS and CDR2 is SASEGT in the germline V gene. CDR3 nucleotides: TGTGCCAGCACACGGACATATCAAGAGACCCAGTACTTC. Residues: CASTRTYQETQYF.

The chain links TRBV9 to TRBJ2-5; tentative D call: TRBD2 (5 bases). The J call could be wrong; TRBJ2-7 is a better fit for the DNA end. This CDR3 spans 15 amino acids. Germline V gene data show CDR1 as SGDLS and CDR2 as YYNGEE. In DNA form, the CDR3 reads TGTGCCAGCAGCGTAGCGGGAACCAACTCCTACGAGCAGTACTTC. Encoded protein: CASSVAGTNSYEQYF.

The chain employs TRBV5-1 and TRBJ1-3; D is possibly TRBD1 (6 bases). From germline, CDR1 is SGHRS and CDR2 YFSETQ. The CDR3 is 15 amino acids. Trimming cost V 3 bases and J 0 bases, with 10 bases left between them. In DNA, the CDR3 is TGCGCCAGCAGCTATGACAGGAACTCTGGAAACACCATATATTTT. It codes for CASSYDRNSGNTIYF.

The V gene is TRBV7-3, the J gene TRBJ2-7; D unclear. V dropped 1 base and J dropped 1 base, with 5 bases sitting between them. The germline CDR1 and CDR2 sequences are SGHTA and FQGTGA. CDR3 length: 13 amino acids. The CDR3 loop reads CASSLIGSYEQYF. The CDR3 nucleotides read TGTGCCAGCAGCTTAATCGGGTCCTACGAGCAGTACTTC.

The genes are TRBV27 and TRBJ2-1; no firm D call. The CDR3 runs to 12 residues. The ends were cut back, 9 bases at V and 6 bases at J, with 12 bases in the middle. Germline loops: CDR1 MNHEY, CDR2 SMNVEV (reference sequence). CDR3 region: CASARLPNEQFF. The CDR3 DNA is TGTGCCAGTGCCCGACTCCCCAATGAGCAGTTCTTC.

This clone was seen a few times. This chain connects TRBV14 to TRBJ1-1; D remains unclear. Germline CDR1 reads SGHDN; CDR2 reads FVKESK. With 1 base removed from V and 5 bases from J, the gap between germline ends came to 11 bases. This CDR3 contains 14 residues. The CDR3 here is CASSQVEEGTEAFF. The CDR3 DNA follows: TGTGCCAGCAGCCAAGTGGAGGAAGGGACTGAAGCTTTCTTT.

The rearrangement joins TRBV18 to TRBJ2-7, with D perhaps TRBD1 (5 bases). V was pared by 4 bases and J by 5 bases, with 12 bases between. Germline CDR1 is KGHSH and CDR2 is LQKENI. There are 13 residues in the CDR3. In nucleotides, the CDR3 is TGTGCCAGCTCACGGATCCTAGGGGACGAGCAGTACTTC. Protein: CASSRILGDEQYF.

The chain recombines TRBV27 with TRBJ2-1; D remains ambiguous. The CDR3 runs to 13 residues. Germline V lookup: CDR1 MNHEY, CDR2 SMNVEV (reference sequence). V gave up 6 bases and J gave up 10 bases, with 16 bases separating them. CDR3 amino acids: CASSERSFGEQFF. The CDR3 DNA reads TGTGCCAGCAGCGAGCGATCCTTCGGGGAGCAGTTCTTC.

This chain links TRBV11-1 with TRBJ2-7; a weak D match, TRBD1 (6 bases). CDR3 length: 15 amino acids. Trimming removed 5 bases from V and 5 bases from J, with 19 bases in between. CDR1 is SGHAT, CDR2 FQDESV, per germline (reference sequence). Here the CDR3 reads CASSRPGERGHEQYF. The CDR3 DNA is TGTGCCAGCAGCCGGCCAGGGGAAAGGGGCCACGAGCAGTACTTC.

In nucleotides, the CDR3 is TGCAGCGTTGACAGGGGGAACACTGAAGCTTTCTTT. Amino acids: CSVDRGNTEAFF. The chain employs TRBV29-1 and TRBJ1-1, with D perhaps matching TRBD1 (6 bases). Germline loops: CDR1 SQVTM, CDR2 ANQGSEA. The CDR3 spans 12 residues. With 3 bases removed from V and 1 base from J, the gap between germline ends came to 6 bases.

This clone was detected only once. The chain recombines TRBV6-5 with TRBJ2-1; tentatively, D is TRBD2 (5 bases). V was shortened by 2 bases and J by 6 bases, with 14 bases between the two germline ends. Germline CDR1 and CDR2: MNHEY and SVGAGI. This CDR3 comprises 15 residues. The DNA for the CDR3 is TGTGCCAGCAGTTACGGTAGATGGGGAGTCAATGAGCAGTTCTTC. Translation gives CASSYGRWGVNEQFF.

The chain has TRBV7-9 and TRBJ2-5; TRBD2 aligns across 12 bases. Germline loops: CDR1 SEHNR, CDR2 FQNEAQ (reference sequence). The CDR3 has 19 amino acids. Losses at the gene ends were 1 base for V and 2 bases for J; bases not matched to a gene: 11. The CDR3 nucleotides read TGTGCCAGCAGCTTAGGCCGGCTAGCGGGGGGGCCGGCTCAAGAGACCCAGTACTTC. It specifies CASSLGRLAGGPAQETQYF. Complete variable domain (other parts from reference TRBV7-9 and TRBJ2-5): DTGVSQNPRHKITKRGQNVTFRCDPISEHNRLYWYRQTLGQGPEFLTYFQNEAQLEKSRLLSDRFSAERPKGSFSTLEIQRTEQGDSAMYLCASSLGRLAGGPAQETQYFGPGTRLLVL.

V is TRBV4-2 and J is TRBJ2-1, with TRBD2 as a possible D gene (6 bases). The CDR3 covers 17 residues. V lost 3 bases and J lost 5, with 20 bases in between. Germline CDR1 reads LGHNA; CDR2 reads YNFKEQ. CDR3 in DNA: TGTGCCAGCAGCCAGCAACCGGGACTTTCCACTGACAATGAGCAGTTCTTC. Encoded protein: CASSQQPGLSTDNEQFF.

This clone is a singleton in its sample. The J gene is TRBJ2-2, the V gene TRBV7-6, with TRBD1 identical over 10 bases. The V segment lost 5 bases and the J segment 5 bases; nucleotides outside the gene matches: 11. CDR1 is SGHVS and CDR2 is FNYEAQ in the germline V gene. The CDR3 runs to 17 residues. The CDR3 nucleotides read TGTGCCAGCAGCCCTTTTCCCGGGACAGGGGAGACCGGGGAGCTGTTTTTT. Protein: CASSPFPGTGETGELFF.

The genes are TRBV5-1 and TRBJ1-3, with TRBD1 matching 7 bases. Per germline, CDR1 SGHRS and CDR2 YFSETQ. V lost 3 bases and J lost 4; bases outside the gene matches: 7. The CDR3 runs 15 residues. The DNA for the CDR3 is TGCGCCAGCAGCTCTACGGGACAGCTCGGAAACACCATATATTTT. Translated: CASSSTGQLGNTIYF.

The V and J genes are TRBV30 and TRBJ1-2, with D possibly being TRBD1 (6 bases). Deletions cut 2 bases from V and 5 bases from J, with 21 bases between. The germline gives CDR1 GTSNPN, CDR2 SVGIG (reference sequence). The CDR3 loop spans 16 amino acids. CDR3 coding DNA: TGTGCCTGGAGTTCCGTCAGAACCCTAGGGGGATATGGCTACACCTTC. Translation: CAWSSVRTLGGYGYTF.

CDR3 protein: CATSRDRAGSAEAFF. The CDR3, as DNA: TGTGCCACCAGCAGAGATCGGGCGGGGAGCGCTGAAGCTTTCTTT. The chain couples TRBV15 to TRBJ1-1; no reliable D call. In germline, CDR1 is LNHNV, CDR2 YYDKDF (reference sequence). The length of the CDR3 is 15 residues. The V end lost 0 bases, the J end lost 6 bases, and 14 bases lay between the germline ends.

The rearrangement links TRBV29-1 to TRBJ1-1, with D possibly being TRBD1 (6 bases). V was trimmed by 6 bases and J by 0 bases, leaving 14 bases between them. The CDR3 covers 14 residues. Per germline, CDR1 SQVTM and CDR2 ANQGSEA. CDR3 amino acids: CSVSRTVMNTEAFF. CDR3 bases: TGCAGCGTAAGTCGGACAGTTATGAACACTGAAGCTTTCTTT.

The J gene is TRBJ1-4, the V gene TRBV7-6, with D tentatively TRBD1 (6 bases). Between the trimmed V and J ends, which lost 5 bases and 6 bases, there was a span of 10 bases. The CDR3 is 13 residues long. Germline CDR1 SGHVS, CDR2 FNYEAQ. CDR3: CASSQGGDEKLFF. In nucleotides, the CDR3 is TGTGCCAGCAGCCAAGGGGGGGATGAAAAACTGTTTTTT.

This clone showed up just a few times. This chain connects TRBV7-9 to TRBJ2-7, with TRBD2 matching 12 bases. Germline CDR1 reads SEHNR; CDR2 reads FQNEAQ (reference sequence). J gave up 6 bases and V 6 bases, and 6 bases lay outside the gene matches. This CDR3 is built from 14 residues. This CDR3 is CASRSSGGAVEQYF. Written as DNA, the CDR3 is TGTGCCAGCAGATCTAGCGGGGGGGCTGTCGAGCAGTACTTC.

This clone occurred once. The rearrangement uses TRBV28 and TRBJ1-2; D is perhaps TRBD1 (6 bases). From germline, CDR1 is MDHEN and CDR2 SYDVKM. The V end lost 5 bases, the J end lost 6 bases, and 22 bases lay between the germline ends. The CDR3 consists of 16 residues. The CDR3 DNA sequence: TGTGCCAGCAGTCCGGGGGGCGGCGGAGCCTTAAATGGCTACACCTTC. It codes for CASSPGGGGALNGYTF.

V and J are TRBV10-3 and TRBJ1-2; tentative D call: TRBD1 (6 bases). V lost 8 bases to trimming and J lost 0 bases, with 16 bases between them. CDR3 length: 15 residues. CDR1 is ENHRY and CDR2 is SYGVKD in the germline V gene. CDR3 loop: CAILKTGSANYGYTF. The CDR3 DNA is TGTGCCATCCTTAAAACAGGGTCAGCTAACTATGGCTACACCTTC.

This chain connects TRBV6-1 to TRBJ1-1; D gene unclear. CDR1 and CDR2 (germline): MNHNS, SASEGT. This CDR3 is built from 13 residues. V lost 3 bases, J lost 4 bases, and 9 bases lay in between. CDR3 residues: CASSEIAGTEAFF. CDR3 in DNA: TGTGCCAGCAGTGAGATTGCGGGCACTGAAGCTTTCTTT.